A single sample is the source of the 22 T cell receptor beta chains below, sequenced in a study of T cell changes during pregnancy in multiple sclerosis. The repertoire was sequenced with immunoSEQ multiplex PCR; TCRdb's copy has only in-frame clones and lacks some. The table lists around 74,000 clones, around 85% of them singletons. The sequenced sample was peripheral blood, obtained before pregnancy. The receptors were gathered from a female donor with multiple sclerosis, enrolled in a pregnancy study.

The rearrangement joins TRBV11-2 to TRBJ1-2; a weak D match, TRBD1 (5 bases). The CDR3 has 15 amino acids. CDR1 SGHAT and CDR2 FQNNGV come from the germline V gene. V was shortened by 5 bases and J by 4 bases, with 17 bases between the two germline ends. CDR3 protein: CASSPVGQGLYGYTF. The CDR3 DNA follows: TGTGCCAGCAGCCCCGTTGGGCAGGGACTCTATGGCTACACCTTC.

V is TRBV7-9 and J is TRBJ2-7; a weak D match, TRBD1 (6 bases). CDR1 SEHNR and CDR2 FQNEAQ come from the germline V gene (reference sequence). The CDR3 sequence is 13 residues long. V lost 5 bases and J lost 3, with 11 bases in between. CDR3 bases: TGTGCCAGCAGCGGGGGCGGCTACTACGAGCAGTACTTC. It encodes CASSGGGYYEQYF.

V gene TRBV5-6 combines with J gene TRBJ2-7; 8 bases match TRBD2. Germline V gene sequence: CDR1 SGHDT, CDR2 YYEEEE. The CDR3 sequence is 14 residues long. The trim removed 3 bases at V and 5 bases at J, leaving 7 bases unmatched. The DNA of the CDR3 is TGTGCCAGCAGCTCCTCGGTTAGCGGGAACGAGCAGTACTTC. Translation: CASSSSVSGNEQYF.

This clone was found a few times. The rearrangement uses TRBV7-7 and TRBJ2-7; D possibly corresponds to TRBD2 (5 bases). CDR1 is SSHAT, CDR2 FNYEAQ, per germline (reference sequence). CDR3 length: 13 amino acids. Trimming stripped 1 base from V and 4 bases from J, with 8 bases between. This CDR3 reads CASSLGSGYEQYF. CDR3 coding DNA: TGTGCCAGCAGCTTAGGGTCGGGATACGAGCAGTACTTC.

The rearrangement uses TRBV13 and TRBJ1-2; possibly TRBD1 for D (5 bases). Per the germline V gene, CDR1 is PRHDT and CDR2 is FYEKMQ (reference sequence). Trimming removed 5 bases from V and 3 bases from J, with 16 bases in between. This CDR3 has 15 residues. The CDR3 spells CASSRGREGYYGYTF. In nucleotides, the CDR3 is TGTGCCAGCAGCCGAGGGAGGGAGGGGTACTATGGCTACACCTTC.

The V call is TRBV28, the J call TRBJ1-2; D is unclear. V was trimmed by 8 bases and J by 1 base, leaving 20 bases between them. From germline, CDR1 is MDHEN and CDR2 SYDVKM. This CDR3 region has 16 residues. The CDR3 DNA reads TGTGCCAGCCTCGACACCAGCAATATTTATAACTATGGCTACACCTTC. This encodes CASLDTSNIYNYGYTF.

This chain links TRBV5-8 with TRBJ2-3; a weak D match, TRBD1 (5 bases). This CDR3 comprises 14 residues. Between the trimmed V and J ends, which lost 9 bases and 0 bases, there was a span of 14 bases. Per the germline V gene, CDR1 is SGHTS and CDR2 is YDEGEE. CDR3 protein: CATSRTSSTDTQYF. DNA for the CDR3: TGTGCCACCTCCCGGACATCTAGCACAGATACGCAGTATTTT.

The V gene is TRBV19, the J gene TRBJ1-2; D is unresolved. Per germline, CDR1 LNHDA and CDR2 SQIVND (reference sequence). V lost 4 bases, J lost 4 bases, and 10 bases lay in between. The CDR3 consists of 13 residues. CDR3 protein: CASSSLQVYGYTF. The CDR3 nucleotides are TGTGCCAGTAGTAGTCTCCAGGTCTATGGCTACACCTTC.

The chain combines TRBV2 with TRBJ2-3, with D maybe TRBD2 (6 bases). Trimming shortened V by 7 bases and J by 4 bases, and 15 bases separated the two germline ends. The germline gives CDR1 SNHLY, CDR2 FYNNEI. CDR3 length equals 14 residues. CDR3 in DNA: TGTGCCAGCAAGCCAGAAGCGGGCCCAGATACGCAGTATTTT. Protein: CASKPEAGPDTQYF.

CDR3 region: CASSFIATPGETQYF. As DNA, the CDR3 is TGTGCCAGCAGCTTTATCGCGACCCCAGGGGAGACCCAGTACTTC. The chain carries TRBV11-3 and TRBJ2-5; possible D gene TRBD1, 5 bases. Trimming removed 3 bases at V and 5 bases at J, with 16 bases between. Germline V CDR1 and CDR2: SGHNT, YENEEA. The CDR3 is 15 residues long.

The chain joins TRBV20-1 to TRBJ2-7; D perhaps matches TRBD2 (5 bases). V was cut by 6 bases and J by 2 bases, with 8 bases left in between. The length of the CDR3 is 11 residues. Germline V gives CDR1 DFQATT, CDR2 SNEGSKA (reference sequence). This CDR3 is CSAGLTYEQYF. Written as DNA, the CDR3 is TGCAGTGCCGGACTTACCTACGAGCAGTACTTC.

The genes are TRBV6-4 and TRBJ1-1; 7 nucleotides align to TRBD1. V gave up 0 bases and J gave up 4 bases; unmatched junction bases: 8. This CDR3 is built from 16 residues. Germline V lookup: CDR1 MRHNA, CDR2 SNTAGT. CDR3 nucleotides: TGTGCCAGCAGTGACTCGGGCAGGGGGTTAGGCACTGAAGCTTTCTTT. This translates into CASSDSGRGLGTEAFF.

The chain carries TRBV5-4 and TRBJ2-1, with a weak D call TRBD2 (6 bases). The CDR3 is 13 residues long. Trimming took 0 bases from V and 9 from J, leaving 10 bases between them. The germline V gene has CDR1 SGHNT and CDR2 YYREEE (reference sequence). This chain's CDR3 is CASSLALASEQFF. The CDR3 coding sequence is TGTGCCAGCAGCTTGGCCCTAGCGAGTGAGCAGTTCTTC.

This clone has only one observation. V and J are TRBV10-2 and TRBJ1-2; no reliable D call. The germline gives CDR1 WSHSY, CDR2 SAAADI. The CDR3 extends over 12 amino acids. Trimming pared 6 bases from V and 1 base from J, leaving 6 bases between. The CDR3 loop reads CASSPNNYGYTF. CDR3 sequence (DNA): TGCGCCAGCAGCCCAAATAACTATGGCTACACCTTC.

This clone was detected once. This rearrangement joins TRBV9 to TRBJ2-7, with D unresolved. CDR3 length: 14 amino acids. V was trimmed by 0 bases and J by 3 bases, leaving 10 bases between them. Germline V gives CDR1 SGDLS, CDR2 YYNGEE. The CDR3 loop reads CASSVADTRYEQYF. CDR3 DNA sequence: TGTGCCAGCAGCGTAGCTGACACCCGCTACGAGCAGTACTTC.

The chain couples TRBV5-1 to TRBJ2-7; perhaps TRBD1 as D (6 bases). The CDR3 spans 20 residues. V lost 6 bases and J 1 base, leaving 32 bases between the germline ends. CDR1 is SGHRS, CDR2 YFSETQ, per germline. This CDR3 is CASMDFFRLFQDRPSYEQYF. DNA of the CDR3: TGCGCCAGCATGGACTTTTTCCGCTTGTTCCAGGACAGACCTTCCTACGAGCAGTACTTC.

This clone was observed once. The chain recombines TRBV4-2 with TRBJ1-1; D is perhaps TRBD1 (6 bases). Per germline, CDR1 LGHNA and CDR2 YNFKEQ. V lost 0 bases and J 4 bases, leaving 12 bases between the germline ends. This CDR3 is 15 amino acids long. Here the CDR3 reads CASSQDEGGGTEAFF. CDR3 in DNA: TGTGCCAGCAGCCAAGATGAGGGAGGGGGCACTGAAGCTTTCTTT.

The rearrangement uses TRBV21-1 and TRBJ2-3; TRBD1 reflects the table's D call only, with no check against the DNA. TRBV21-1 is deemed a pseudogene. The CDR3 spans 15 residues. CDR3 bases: TGTGCCAGCAGCAACGGACAGACTTACACAGATACGCAGTATTTT. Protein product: CASSNGQTYTDTQYF.

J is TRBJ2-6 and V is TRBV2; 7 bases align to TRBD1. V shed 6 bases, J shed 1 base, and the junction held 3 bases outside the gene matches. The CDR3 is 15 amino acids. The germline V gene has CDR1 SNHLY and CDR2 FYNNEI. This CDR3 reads CASRQGTSGANVLTF. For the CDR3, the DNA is TGTGCCAGCAGACAGGGGACGTCTGGGGCCAACGTCCTGACTTTC.

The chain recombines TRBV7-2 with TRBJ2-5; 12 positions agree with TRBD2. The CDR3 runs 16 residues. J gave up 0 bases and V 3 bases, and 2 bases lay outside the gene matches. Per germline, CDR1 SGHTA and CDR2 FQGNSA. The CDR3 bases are TGTGCCAGCAGCTTTGGACTAGCGGGGAACCAAGAGACCCAGTACTTC. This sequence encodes CASSFGLAGNQETQYF.

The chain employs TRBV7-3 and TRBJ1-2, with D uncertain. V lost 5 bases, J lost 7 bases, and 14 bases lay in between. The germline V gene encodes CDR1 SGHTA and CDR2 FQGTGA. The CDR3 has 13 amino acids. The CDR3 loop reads CASSGALGSGYTF. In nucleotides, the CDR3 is TGTGCCAGCAGCGGAGCGTTAGGAAGTGGCTACACCTTC. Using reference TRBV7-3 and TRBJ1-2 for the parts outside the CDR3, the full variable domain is GAGVSQTPSNKVTEKGKYVELRCDPISGHTALYWYRQSLGQGPEFLIYFQGTGAADDSGLPNDRFFAVRPEGSVSTLKIQRTERGDSAVYLCASSGALGSGYTFGSGTRLTVV.

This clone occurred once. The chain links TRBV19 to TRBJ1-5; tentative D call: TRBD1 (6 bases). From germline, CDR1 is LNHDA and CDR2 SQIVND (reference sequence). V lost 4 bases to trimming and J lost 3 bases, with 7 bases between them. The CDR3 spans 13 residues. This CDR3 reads CASSRTVNQPQHF. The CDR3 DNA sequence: TGTGCCAGTAGTAGGACAGTCAATCAGCCCCAGCATTTT.